This entry features one TCR beta chain sequence. This sample was included in a study of T cells expressing NK-cell markers. TCRdb derives one entry per CDR3 protein from the 5' RACE reads, leaving out DNA. This sample's table reports hundreds of thousands of distinct CDR3 sequences. Per the germline V gene, CDR1 is MNHNS and CDR2 is SASEGT. This CDR3 has 16 amino acids. The sequencing sample was made of blood T cells: a sorted CD56 or NKG2C T cell subset, CD4+ or CD8+ T cells, or bulk PBMC T cells (not recorded which). The J gene is TRBJ2-1, the V gene TRBV6-1; TCRdb calls TRBD1, which cannot be checked without DNA. This clonotype originated in a man between 18 and 35 years old in good health. This CDR3 is CASSLIGVGENNEQFF.